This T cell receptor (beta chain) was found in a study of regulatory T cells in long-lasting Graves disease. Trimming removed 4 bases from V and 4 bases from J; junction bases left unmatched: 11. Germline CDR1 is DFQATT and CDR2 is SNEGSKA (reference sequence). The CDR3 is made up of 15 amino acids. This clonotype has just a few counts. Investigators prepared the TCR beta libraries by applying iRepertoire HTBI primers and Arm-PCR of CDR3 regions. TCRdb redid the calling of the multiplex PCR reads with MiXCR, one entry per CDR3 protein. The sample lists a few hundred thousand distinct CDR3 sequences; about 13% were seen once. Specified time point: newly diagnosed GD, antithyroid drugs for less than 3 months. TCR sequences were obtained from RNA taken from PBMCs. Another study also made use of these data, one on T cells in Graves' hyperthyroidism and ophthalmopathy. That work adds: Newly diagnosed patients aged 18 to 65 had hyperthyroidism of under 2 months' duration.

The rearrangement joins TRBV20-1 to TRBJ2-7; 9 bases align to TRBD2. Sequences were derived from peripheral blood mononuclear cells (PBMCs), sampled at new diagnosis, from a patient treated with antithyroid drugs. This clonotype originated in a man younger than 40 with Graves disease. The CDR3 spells CSATAGGAQGYEQYF. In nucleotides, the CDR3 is TGCAGTGCTACAGCGGGAGGCGCCCAGGGATACGAGCAGTACTTC.